The clone carrying this TCR beta chain was seen repeatedly, ten times or more. Its antigen is not identified. V lost 7 bases, J lost 7 bases, and 13 bases lay in between. CDR3 length: 12 amino acids. Germline values: CDR1 MNHNY, CDR2 SVGAGI (reference sequence). Through a sample-barcoded 5' primer and a J-beta primer mix, a second PCR was run for roughly 7 to 11 cycles. A template-switch adaptor containing 12 random nucleotides labeled each cDNA molecule. TCRdb used MiXCR to reprocess the 5' RACE reads, holding one entry per CDR3 protein. The repertoire holds about 1,800,000 distinct CDR3 sequences, 28% seen once, with about 7.7% in the top ten. These data belong to a study of blood T cells in healthy people across ages. Every donor gave 8.5 to 10 milliliters of peripheral blood. Regarding the study as a whole: Researchers deemed the diversity estimates from one million T cells underestimates.

The TCR sequence derives from a woman in her 30s in good health. The V gene is TRBV6-6, the J gene TRBJ1-2, with D possibly being TRBD1 (5 bases). Sequencing was carried out using blood. CDR3 sequence: CASTTSRGGYTF. In DNA form, the CDR3 reads TGTGCCAGCACCACCTCGAGGGGTGGCTACACCTTC.